Below, one T cell receptor (beta chain) is given with its context. The clone's antigen remains unknown. One base away there is no much larger clone; base qualities are not given. Here V drops 6 bases and J drops 8 bases, and the junction holds 6 bases not matched to any gene. From the germline V gene, CDR1 is MNHNS and CDR2 is SASEGT. Its CDR3 holds 13 amino acids, cysteine through phenylalanine. The only DNA kept is the CDR3, 39 bases in frame from the first base. TCR CDR3 regions were amplified from genomic DNA by multiplex PCR using the deep immunoSEQ assay. Extracted genomic DNA from each cell subset was spread evenly across all wells of several immunoSEQ 96-well plates, with each plate serving as a replicate. For sorted subsets, each replicate PCR was loaded with roughly 200 ng genomic DNA, equivalent to 30,000 or so T cell genomes. Purified libraries were quantified with a Qubit 3.0 fluorometer, sized on a Bioanalyzer 2100, and re-quantified with the KAPA Library Quantification kit. A separate single-read 150-cycle Illumina NextSeq 550 flow cell was used to sequence each immunoSEQ 96-well plate. As for how the authors treated the data: Because only junctional sequences without quality scores were contained in the immunoSEQ output, filtering matching that applied to full-length reads could not be performed. Sequences were annotated with PyIR, a Python wrapper for IgBLAST v1.9, using IMGT germline references to assign V/J genes and CDR3. Reads were removed for weak V/J assignments (E-value above 1e-6), missing CDR3, stop codons, out-of-frame junctions, or ambiguous translated residues. V3J clonotypes were defined as sequences sharing the same inferred V gene, J gene, and CDR3 amino acid sequence. The percentage overlap between two repertoires was calculated by dividing the number of shared unique clonotypes by the size of the smaller repertoire. Three approaches were used to assess repertoire richness: RTK rarefaction, the Chao1 estimator, and Recon v2.1 estimates of unobserved clonotypes. For all TCRbeta clonotypes obtained by the gDNA method from a few donors, generation probabilities were computed with OLGA. In its TCRdb copy, this immuneACCESS table keeps in-frame sequences only and misses some clones. Where compared with another copy, unresolved V genes explain less than half of these, and the others have no known cause. The V and J calls and clone size were taken over from that table, and D and trimming were inferred from the DNA. The sample records 2 million to 2.5 million clones, approximately 95% of which are singletons. The top ten hold more than 0.1% of the sample.

The sample comes from a study of shared clonotypes between healthy human individuals (dated by TCRdb to 2018 to 2021). Turning to the overall study: The cohort comprised a couple of women and a few men aged 18 to 49 years. To increase sequencing depth and limit assay-specific biases, TCR repertoire library preparation and sequencing were carried out by different laboratories using diverse techniques. For each donor, CD4 naive and CD4 memory were each given three plates, CD8 naive was given two plates, and CD8 memory was given one plate. Each donor's leukapheresis produced roughly between roughly 0.85 and 9.5 billion PBMCs. Blood TCR repertoires of about five healthy adults were deeply sequenced to estimate repertoire size and the extent of clonotype sharing between individuals.

Healthy HIV-negative adults with no recently reported acute infections or vaccinations were included as donors. Every donor was a Caucasian adult residing in Nashville, Tennessee, USA. Magnetic negative selection was used to enrich CD4+ T cells, after which naive cells were positively selected on CD45RA and the negative fraction became the memory subset. Blood was obtained by leukapheresis, after which PBMCs were separated by Ficoll-Histopaque density gradient centrifugation and cryopreserved in liquid nitrogen vapor phase. Analytical flow cytometry was used to check the purity and quantity of each magnetically sorted T cell population. From each sorted fraction, genomic DNA was isolated and quantified by UV absorbance on a Nanodrop 2000c. Findings and caveats that apply to the study as a whole: Estimated clonotype richness was generally larger for naive than for memory subsets. Pairwise subsampling indicated that sequencing depth was expected to affect the degree of clonotype sharing among donors. Roughly 5.2% of naive CD4, around 4% of naive CD8, about 2.1% of memory CD4, and 0.4% of memory CD8 clonotypes were shared across several donors. Even with the large sequencing depth, rarefaction of the sorted-subset datasets indicated that sequencing was incomplete. Sampling was limited to blood, and TCR repertoires in tissue likely differ from TCR repertoires in blood. The genetic and exposure-history diversity represented was limited by the small number of donors. Higher generation probabilities were observed for clonotypes shared by all four sorted-subset donors than for non-shared clonotypes.

The rearranged chain carries TRBV6-1 and TRBJ1-5, with TRBD1 matching 8 junction bases. This sequence was found in a man aged 18 to 29 in good health. The material sequenced was naive CD4+ T cells sorted from blood. The cell subset or site label, as the study defines it: CD45RA+ positively selected. The CDR3 protein sequence reads: CASRAGGGKPQHF. The nucleotide sequence is TGTGCCAGCAGAGCAGGGGGCGGGAAGCCCCAGCATTTT.